This is a list of T cell receptor beta chains from one sample in a study of CD8+ T cells in alopecia areata. Data came from immunoSEQ multiplex PCR; TCRdb stores just in-frame clones and leaves some out. The table shows fewer than 200,000 clones, with 50% to 60% occurring only once. The sequences come from CD4+ T cells sorted from blood, collected at week 0. The receptors come from a human donor with alopecia areata. The CDR3 runs from the conserved cysteine through the conserved F or W. D genes are given only for firm matches. Only part of the rows carry a size: once, few, many, or a class if the clone is expanded.

J gene	V gene	D gene	clone size	CDR3 DNA	CDR3 protein
TRBJ1-2	TRBV2	NA	NA	TGTGCCAGCTCACAGGAGGGCTTATATGGCTACACCTTC	CASSQEGLYGYTF
TRBJ2-7	TRBV6-1	TRBD1	few	TGTGCCAGCAGTGGCCGGACAGGGGGGAACTACGAGCAGTACTTC	CASSGRTGGNYEQYF
TRBJ2-2	TRBV7-2	NA	few	TGTGCCAGCAGCTTTTCCCCTCGGACGGCCGGGGAGCTGTTTTTT	CASSFSPRTAGELFF
TRBJ1-1	TRBV7-3	NA	NA	TGTGCCAGCAGCCCGGGCTCGGTGAACACTGAAGCTTTCTTT	CASSPGSVNTEAFF
TRBJ1-5	TRBV9	NA	few	TGTGCCAGCAGCGTAGACGGACAGACTAATCAGCCCCAGCATTTT	CASSVDGQTNQPQHF
TRBJ1-4	TRBV4-1	TRBD1	NA	TGCGCCAGCAGCCCCACAGGGGTGAGAGAAAAACTGTTTTTT	CASSPTGVREKLFF
TRBJ1-4	TRBV5-1	NA	NA	TGCGCCAGCAGCTTTCTGGGGGCCTCCGGAGGAAATGAAAAACTGTTTTTT	CASSFLGASGGNEKLFF
TRBJ1-1	TRBV27	NA	few	TGTGCCAGTAAATATTTACAGGGAAACACTGAAGCTTTCTTT	CASKYLQGNTEAFF
TRBJ2-2	TRBV5-1	NA	NA	TGCGCCAGCAGCTCGGCGACAGGGAACACCGGGGAGCTGTTTTTT	CASSSATGNTGELFF
TRBJ1-6	TRBV6-5	NA	NA	TGTGCCAGCAGTTACGCGCCCGGGACACGTTCAATCACCCTCCACTTT	CASSYAPGTRSITLHF
TRBJ2-2	TRBV9	NA	NA	TGTGCCAGCAGCGCCCCTACACCCACCGGGGAGCTGTTTTTT	CASSAPTPTGELFF
TRBJ2-5	TRBV30	TRBD2	NA	TGTGCCTGGCTAGCGGGGCAAGAGACCCAGTACTTC	CAWLAGQETQYF
TRBJ2-5	TRBV9	TRBD2	NA	TGTGCCAGCAGCGTAACCGGGACTAGCAGTAAAGAGACCCAGTACTTC	CASSVTGTSSKETQYF
TRBJ2-3	TRBV5-1	TRBD2	few	TGCGCCAGCAGCTTGGAGGCTAGCGGGGGATATAGCACAGATACGCAGTATTTT	CASSLEASGGYSTDTQYF